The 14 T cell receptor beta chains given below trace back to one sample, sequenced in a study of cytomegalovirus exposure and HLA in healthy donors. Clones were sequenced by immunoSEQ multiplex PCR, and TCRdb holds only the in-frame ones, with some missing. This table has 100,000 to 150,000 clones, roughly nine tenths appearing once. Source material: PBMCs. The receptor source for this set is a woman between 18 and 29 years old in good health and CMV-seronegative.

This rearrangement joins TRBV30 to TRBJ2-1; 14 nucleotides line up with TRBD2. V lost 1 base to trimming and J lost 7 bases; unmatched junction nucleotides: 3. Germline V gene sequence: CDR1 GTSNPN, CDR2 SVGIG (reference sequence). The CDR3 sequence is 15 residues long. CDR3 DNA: TGTGCCTGGAGTGACGGGACTAGCGGGAGTAATGAGCAGTTCTTC. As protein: CAWSDGTSGSNEQFF.

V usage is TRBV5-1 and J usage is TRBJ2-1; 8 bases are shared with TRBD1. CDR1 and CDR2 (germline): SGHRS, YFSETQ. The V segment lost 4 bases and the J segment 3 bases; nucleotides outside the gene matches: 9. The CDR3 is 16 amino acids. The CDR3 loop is CASSQRQGRFYNEQFF. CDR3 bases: TGCGCCAGCAGCCAAAGACAGGGGAGATTCTACAATGAGCAGTTCTTC. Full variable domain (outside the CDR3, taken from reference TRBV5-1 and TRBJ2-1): KAGVTQTPRYLIKTRGQQVTLSCSPISGHRSVSWYQQTPGQGLQFLFEYFSETQRNKGNFPGRFSGRQFSNSRSEMNVSTLELGDSALYLCASSQRQGRFYNEQFFGPGTRLTVL.

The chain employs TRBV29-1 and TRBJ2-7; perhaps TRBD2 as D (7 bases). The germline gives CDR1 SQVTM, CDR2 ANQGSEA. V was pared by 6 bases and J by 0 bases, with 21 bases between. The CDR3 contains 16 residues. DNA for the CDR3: TGCAGCGTGGGTGGGAGCGGGACACGTAGCTCCTACGAGCAGTACTTC. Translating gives CSVGGSGTRSSYEQYF.

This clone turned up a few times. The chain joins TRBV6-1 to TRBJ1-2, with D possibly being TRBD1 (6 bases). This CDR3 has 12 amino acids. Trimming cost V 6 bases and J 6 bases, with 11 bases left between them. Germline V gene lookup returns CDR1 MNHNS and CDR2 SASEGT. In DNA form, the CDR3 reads TGTGCCAGCAGGGGGACATTTGATGGCTACACCTTC. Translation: CASRGTFDGYTF.

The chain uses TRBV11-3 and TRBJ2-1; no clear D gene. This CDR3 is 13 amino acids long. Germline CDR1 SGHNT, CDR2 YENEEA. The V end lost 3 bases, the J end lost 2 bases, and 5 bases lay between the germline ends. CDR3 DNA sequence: TGTGCCAGCAGCTTTTCGGCCTACAATGAGCAGTTCTTC. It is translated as CASSFSAYNEQFF. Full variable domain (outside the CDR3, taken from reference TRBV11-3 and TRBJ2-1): EAGVVQSPRYKIIEKKQPVAFWCNPISGHNTLYWYLQNLGQGPELLIRYENEEAVDDSQLPKDRFSAERLKGVDSTLKIQPAELGDSAVYLCASSFSAYNEQFFGPGTRLTVL.

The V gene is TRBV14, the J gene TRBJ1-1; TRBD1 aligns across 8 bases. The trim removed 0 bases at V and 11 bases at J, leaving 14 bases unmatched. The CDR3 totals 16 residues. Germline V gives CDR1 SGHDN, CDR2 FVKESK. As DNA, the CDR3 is TGTGCCAGCAGCCAAGATCTCGGGGGCAGGGGGCAGGATGCTTTCTTT. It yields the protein CASSQDLGGRGQDAFF.

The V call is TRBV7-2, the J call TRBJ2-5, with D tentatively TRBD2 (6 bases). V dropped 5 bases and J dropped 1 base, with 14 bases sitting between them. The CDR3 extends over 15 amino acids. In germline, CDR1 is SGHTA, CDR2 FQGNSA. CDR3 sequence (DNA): TGTGCCAGCAGCGCGGGGTCAACGTTCCAAGAGACCCAGTACTTC. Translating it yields CASSAGSTFQETQYF.

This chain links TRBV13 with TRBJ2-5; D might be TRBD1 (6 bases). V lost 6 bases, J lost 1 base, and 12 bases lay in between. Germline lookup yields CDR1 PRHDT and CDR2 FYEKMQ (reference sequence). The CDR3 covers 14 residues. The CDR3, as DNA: TGTGCCAGCAGTTGGGGCAGGGGCCAAGAGACCCAGTACTTC. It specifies CASSWGRGQETQYF. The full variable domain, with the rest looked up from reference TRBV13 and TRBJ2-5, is AAGVIQSPRHLIKEKRETATLKCYPIPRHDTVYWYQQGPGQDPQFLISFYEKMQSDKGSIPDRFSAQQFSDYHSELNMSSLELGDSALYFCASSWGRGQETQYFGPGTRLLVL.

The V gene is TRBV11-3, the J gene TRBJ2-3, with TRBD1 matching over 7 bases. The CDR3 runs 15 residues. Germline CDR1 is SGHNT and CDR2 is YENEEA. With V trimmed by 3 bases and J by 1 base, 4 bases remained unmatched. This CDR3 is CASSFRQGGTDTQYF. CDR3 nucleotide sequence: TGTGCCAGCAGCTTTCGACAGGGTGGCACAGATACGCAGTATTTT. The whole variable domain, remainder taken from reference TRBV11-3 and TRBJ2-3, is EAGVVQSPRYKIIEKKQPVAFWCNPISGHNTLYWYLQNLGQGPELLIRYENEEAVDDSQLPKDRFSAERLKGVDSTLKIQPAELGDSAVYLCASSFRQGGTDTQYFGPGTRLTVL.

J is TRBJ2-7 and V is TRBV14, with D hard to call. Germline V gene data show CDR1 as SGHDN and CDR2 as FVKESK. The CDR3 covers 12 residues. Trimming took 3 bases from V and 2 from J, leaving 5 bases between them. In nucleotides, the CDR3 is TGTGCCAGCAGCCACGGTGCCTACGAGCAGTACTTC. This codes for CASSHGAYEQYF.

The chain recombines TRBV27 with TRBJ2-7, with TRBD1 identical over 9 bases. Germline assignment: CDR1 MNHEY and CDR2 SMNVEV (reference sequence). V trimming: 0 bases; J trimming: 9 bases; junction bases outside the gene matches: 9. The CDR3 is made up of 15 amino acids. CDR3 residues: CASSLSTGGPARQYF. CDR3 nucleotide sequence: TGTGCCAGCAGTTTATCGACAGGGGGACCCGCCCGGCAGTACTTC.

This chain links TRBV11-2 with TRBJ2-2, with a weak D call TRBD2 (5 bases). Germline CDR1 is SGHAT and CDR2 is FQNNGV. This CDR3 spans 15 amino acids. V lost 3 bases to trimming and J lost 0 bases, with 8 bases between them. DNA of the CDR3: TGTGCCAGCAGCTTGGCGGGCGCGAACACCGGGGAGCTGTTTTTT. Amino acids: CASSLAGANTGELFF. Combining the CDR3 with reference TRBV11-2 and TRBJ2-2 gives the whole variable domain EAGVAQSPRYKIIEKRQSVAFWCNPISGHATLYWYQQILGQGPKLLIQFQNNGVVDDSQLPKDRFSAERLKGVDSTLKIQPAKLEDSAVYLCASSLAGANTGELFFGEGSRLTVL.

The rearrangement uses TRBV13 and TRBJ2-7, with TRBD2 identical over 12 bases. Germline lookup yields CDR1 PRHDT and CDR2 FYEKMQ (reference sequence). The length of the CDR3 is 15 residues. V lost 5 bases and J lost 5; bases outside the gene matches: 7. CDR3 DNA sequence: TGTGCCAGCAGCCAACGACTAGCGGGAGTCCACGAGCAGTACTTC. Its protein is CASSQRLAGVHEQYF.

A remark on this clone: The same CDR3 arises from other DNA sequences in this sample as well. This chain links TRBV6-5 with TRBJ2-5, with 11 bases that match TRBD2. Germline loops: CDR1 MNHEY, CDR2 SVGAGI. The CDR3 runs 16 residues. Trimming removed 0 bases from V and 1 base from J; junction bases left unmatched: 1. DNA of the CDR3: TGTGCCAGCAGTTACTCGGGGACTAGCGGCCAAGAGACCCAGTACTTC. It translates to CASSYSGTSGQETQYF.